The 8 T cell receptor beta chains below were found in one sample sequenced in a study. TCRdb's table, derived via immunoSEQ multiplex PCR, lists solely in-frame clones and lacks some. The data contain some 68,000 clones, around 93% of them seen just once; the ten biggest clones take up around 4.5%. The sample consisted of PBMCs. The receptor source for this set is a middle-aged man with rheumatoid arthritis.

This chain uses TRBV18 with TRBJ2-3, with D hard to call. The CDR3 has 16 amino acids. Per germline, CDR1 KGHSH and CDR2 LQKENI. V lost 7 bases and J 0 bases, leaving 17 bases between the germline ends. CDR3 loop: CASCTKQNPSTDTQYF. Written as DNA, the CDR3 is TGTGCCAGCTGCACGAAACAGAACCCCAGCACAGATACGCAGTATTTT.

The chain has TRBV7-3 and TRBJ2-2, with unresolved D. The germline gives CDR1 SGHTA, CDR2 FQGTGA. Trimming stripped 2 bases from V and 0 bases from J, with 16 bases between. CDR3 size: 18 residues. CDR3 in DNA: TGTGCCAGCAGCTTATTGCCAGCGCAAGCTCCGAACACCGGGGAGCTGTTTTTT. Encoded protein: CASSLLPAQAPNTGELFF.

The V gene is TRBV29-1, the J gene TRBJ2-1; TRBD2 matches at 7 bases. CDR3 length equals 16 residues. V gave up 3 bases and J gave up 4 bases; unmatched junction bases: 12. Germline V gene lookup returns CDR1 SQVTM and CDR2 ANQGSEA. CDR3 DNA: TGCAGCGTTGACGCTAGCGGAACCAAAGGATACAATGAGCAGTTCTTC. Translating it yields CSVDASGTKGYNEQFF.

This chain connects TRBV30 to TRBJ1-5; 8 bases align to TRBD1. The V segment lost 4 bases and the J segment 6 bases; nucleotides outside the gene matches: 5. Germline lookup yields CDR1 GTSNPN and CDR2 SVGIG (reference sequence). The CDR3 has 13 amino acids. CDR3 residues: CAWTGQGGQPQHF. The CDR3 DNA reads TGTGCCTGGACCGGACAGGGTGGTCAGCCCCAGCATTTT.

This rearrangement joins TRBV5-1 to TRBJ1-6; 7 bases fit TRBD1. The CDR3 covers 14 residues. CDR1 SGHRS and CDR2 YFSETQ come from the germline V gene. Unmatched junction bases numbered 2, after V lost 1 base and J lost 7 bases. The chain's CDR3 is CASSLWGQNSPLHF. The CDR3 coding sequence is TGCGCCAGCAGCTTGTGGGGACAGAATTCACCCCTCCACTTT.

This clone was found a few times. The chain is built from TRBV7-6 and TRBJ2-7, with D hard to call. V shed 5 bases and J shed 6 bases, with 23 bases lying between them. The CDR3 has 16 amino acids. Germline CDR1 is SGHVS and CDR2 is FNYEAQ. The CDR3 sequence is CASSPNPPTLHPEQYF. CDR3 DNA sequence: TGTGCCAGCAGCCCCAACCCCCCGACACTCCACCCCGAGCAGTACTTC.

This rearrangement joins TRBV4-3 to TRBJ2-1; 13 bases agree with TRBD2. The CDR3 is 16 amino acids. CDR1 and CDR2 (germline): LGHNA, YSLEER. Germline trimming cut 4 bases from V and 9 bases from J; bases unmatched to any gene: 9. The CDR3 DNA sequence: TGCGCCAGCAGCCGCATTACTAGCGGGAGGGCAGGTGAGCAGTTCTTC. Translating it yields CASSRITSGRAGEQFF.

This clone has only one observation. V and J are TRBV29-1 and TRBJ2-3; a weak D match, TRBD2 (6 bases). Trimming took 1 base from V and 0 from J, leaving 11 bases between them. The CDR3 is made up of 15 amino acids. Germline CDR1 is SQVTM and CDR2 is ANQGSEA. CDR3 loop: CSVEGGGTSTDTQYF. The CDR3 coding sequence is TGCAGCGTTGAAGGGGGCGGGACTAGCACAGATACGCAGTATTTT.